Listed here are 26 T cell receptor beta chains from one sample, sequenced in a study of vaccination and CD4 T cells after COVID-19. Indicated treatment: roughly 11-day PBMC culture with coronavirus spike peptide pools or control peptides (ViraFEST assay). Collection of the unexposed donor's CD4+ T cells took place before the COVID-19 pandemic (2011-2018). The Oncomine TCR Beta short-read assay was applied to DNA of cultured CD4+ T cells. TCRdb reanalysed the PCR reads using MiXCR and keeps one entry per CDR3 protein. The table lists 6,000 to 8,000 distinct CDR3 sequences, about 40% of them singletons. The antigens for these receptors are not known. The specimen was CD4+ T cells from blood, cultured in vitro. These receptors were taken from a human donor in good health.

J is TRBJ2-1 and V is TRBV10-1; D unclear. Germline assignment: CDR1 WNHNN and CDR2 SYGVQD (reference sequence). The CDR3 runs to 14 residues. V was clipped by 0 bases and J by 8 bases, with 11 bases between them. The CDR3 nucleotides read TGCGCCAGCAGTGAGTCTGGCACTGGCCATGAGCAGTTCTTC. This sequence encodes CASSESGTGHEQFF.

J is TRBJ2-7 and V is TRBV7-2; no firm D call. The CDR3 is 14 amino acids. Between the trimmed V and J ends, which lost 0 bases and 0 bases, there was a span of 6 bases. Germline V CDR1 and CDR2: SGHTA, FQGNSA. The CDR3 bases are TGTGCCAGCAGCTTAGCGGGTAGCTCCTACGAGCAGTACTTC. Its protein product is CASSLAGSSYEQYF.

The chain carries TRBV5-1 and TRBJ1-1, with D perhaps matching TRBD1 (5 bases). The CDR3 has 13 residues. Germline V gene lookup returns CDR1 SGHRS and CDR2 YFSETQ. V was pared by 0 bases and J by 4 bases, with 7 bases between. The CDR3 DNA reads TGCGCCAGCAGCTTGGCTGGGGCCACTGAAGCTTTCTTT. Its translation: CASSLAGATEAFF. Using reference TRBV5-1 and TRBJ1-1 for the parts outside the CDR3, the full variable domain is KAGVTQTPRYLIKTRGQQVTLSCSPISGHRSVSWYQQTPGQGLQFLFEYFSETQRNKGNFPGRFSGRQFSNSRSEMNVSTLELGDSALYLCASSLAGATEAFFGQGTRLTVV.

This clonotype was observed a handful of times. The J gene is TRBJ2-5, the V gene TRBV11-3; D not certain. V was pared by 3 bases and J by 8 bases, with 7 bases between. The CDR3 is 11 residues long. Germline CDR1 reads SGHNT; CDR2 reads YENEEA. The CDR3 coding sequence is TGTGCCAGCAGCTTTGGGCCTACCCAGTACTTC. This codes for CASSFGPTQYF.

This clonotype was seen only a few times. V and J are TRBV6-1 and TRBJ2-7; 9 bases match TRBD2. Trimming removed 6 bases from V and 2 bases from J; junction bases left unmatched: 17. The germline V gene has CDR1 MNHNS and CDR2 SASEGT. This CDR3 spans 18 amino acids. Here the CDR3 reads CASSKSIGSGSLPYEQYF. CDR3 nucleotide sequence: TGTGCCAGCAGCAAATCAATCGGTAGCGGGAGTCTCCCCTACGAGCAGTACTTC.

V and J are TRBV19 and TRBJ1-5; D not resolved. The V and J ends lost 4 bases and 6 bases respectively, with 43 bases between them. CDR1 and CDR2 from the germline V gene are LNHDA and SQIVND (reference sequence). This CDR3 is 24 amino acids long. The CDR3 nucleotides are TGTGCCAGTAGTAGTAGCATTATCAGGACGGGAGGAGTAATTCGGGGAGGGTACGCTCAGCCCCAGCATTTT. This translates into CASSSSIIRTGGVIRGGYAQPQHF.

This chain's CDR3 is CAATKVTGNTEAFF. For the CDR3, the DNA is TGTGCCGCAACCAAGGTCACAGGGAACACTGAAGCTTTCTTT. The chain combines TRBV12-3 or TRBV12-4 with TRBJ1-1; TRBD1 is a possible D gene (5 bases). The CDR3 is 14 residues long. V lost 11 bases and J 1 base, leaving 17 bases between the germline ends.

This clonotype was counted between two and nine times. For the CDR3, the DNA is TGCAGTGCTAGAGATCCCGGACAGGGAGGGAACGAGCAGTACTTC. Its translation: CSARDPGQGGNEQYF. The chain has TRBV20-1 and TRBJ2-7; a possible D gene is TRBD1 (8 bases). The CDR3 contains 15 residues. V was trimmed by 0 bases and J by 5 bases, leaving 17 bases between them. Germline-derived CDR1 and CDR2 are DFQATT and SNEGSKA (reference sequence).

The chain is built from TRBV7-8 and TRBJ2-5; the match to TRBD1 covers 7 bases. Germline values: CDR1 SGHVS, CDR2 FQNEAQ. The CDR3 has 16 residues. The J segment lost 5 bases and the V segment lost 5 bases, leaving 14 bases of the junction unmatched. This CDR3 is CASSTRQGGKTETQYF. The CDR3 DNA follows: TGTGCCAGCAGCACCCGACAGGGTGGGAAAACGGAGACCCAGTACTTC.

CDR3 protein: CASSSTRWTEAFF. Written as DNA, the CDR3 is TGTGCCAGCAGCTCGACTCGGTGGACTGAAGCTTTCTTT. The V and J genes are TRBV11-2 and TRBJ1-1; no reliable D call. V was clipped by 4 bases and J by 5 bases, with 11 bases between them. Germline V gene sequence: CDR1 SGHAT, CDR2 FQNNGV. The CDR3 has 13 residues.

The chain links TRBV6-5 to TRBJ2-4, with D maybe TRBD2 (5 bases). The CDR3 is made up of 15 amino acids. Looked up from germline, CDR1 is MNHEY and CDR2 is SVGAGI. Trimming took off 4 bases at V and 6 bases at J, with 16 bases between the two ends. Here the CDR3 DNA reads TGTGCCAGCAGTTCGGGGTCTACACGCGGAAACATTCAGTACTTC. Translating gives CASSSGSTRGNIQYF.

The chain carries TRBV27 and TRBJ2-2, with D uncertain. Germline CDR1 is MNHEY and CDR2 is SMNVEV (reference sequence). The CDR3 has 14 residues. The V gene lost 2 bases and the J gene lost 7 bases, with 11 bases spanning the gap. CDR3 amino acids: CASSLPTKGGELFF. CDR3 DNA sequence: TGTGCCAGCAGTTTACCCACCAAGGGCGGGGAGCTGTTTTTT.

V usage is TRBV12-3 or TRBV12-4 and J usage is TRBJ1-5; possibly TRBD1 for D (5 bases). The V gene lost 5 bases and the J gene lost 6 bases, with 8 bases spanning the gap. The CDR3 loop spans 12 amino acids. The CDR3, as DNA: TGTGCCAGCAGTCCGACAGCTCAGCCCCAGCATTTT. It specifies CASSPTAQPQHF.

The chain joins TRBV5-1 to TRBJ2-1; 7 bases agree with TRBD1. The CDR3 has 13 amino acids. The V segment lost 6 bases and the J segment 6 bases; nucleotides outside the gene matches: 6. Per the germline V gene, CDR1 is SGHRS and CDR2 is YFSETQ. The CDR3 protein is CASNGDSFNEQFF. The CDR3 nucleotides read TGCGCCAGCAACGGGGACAGCTTCAATGAGCAGTTCTTC.

In its sample, this clonotype was seen a few times. The rearrangement uses TRBV29-1 and TRBJ2-5, with 8 bases lining up with TRBD1. This CDR3 has 12 residues. Germline V lookup: CDR1 SQVTM, CDR2 ANQGSEA. V gave up 7 bases and J gave up 5 bases; unmatched junction bases: 6. CDR3 amino acids: CSAAQGGETQYF. The CDR3 coding sequence is TGCAGCGCCGCACAGGGGGGTGAGACCCAGTACTTC.

The CDR3 region has the DNA TGTGCCAGCATAGCGGGGGGGAATTGGGGCACAGATACGCAGTATTTT. This codes for CASIAGGNWGTDTQYF. V usage is TRBV19 and J usage is TRBJ2-3, with 11 bases identical to TRBD2. The CDR3 sequence is 16 residues long. Germline lookup yields CDR1 LNHDA and CDR2 SQIVND (reference sequence). Trimming removed 9 bases from V and 1 base from J; junction bases left unmatched: 9.

This rearrangement joins TRBV4-1 to TRBJ2-1, with 12 bases aligning to TRBD2. Germline CDR1 is MGHRA and CDR2 is YSYEKL. The CDR3 covers 13 residues. The junction had 6 bases not matched to a gene; V was cut back by 3 bases and J by 15 bases. CDR3 amino acids: CASSQVLTSGRFF. The CDR3 DNA reads as TGCGCCAGCAGCCAGGTATTGACTAGCGGGAGGTTCTTC.

V and J are TRBV19 and TRBJ2-3; no reliable D call. Per the germline V gene, CDR1 is LNHDA and CDR2 is SQIVND (reference sequence). This CDR3 has 14 amino acids. Trimming left V 4 bases short and J 0 bases short, with 8 bases between. The CDR3 DNA reads TGTGCCAGTAGTAAGCCAGCGAGCACAGATACGCAGTATTTT. It yields the protein CASSKPASTDTQYF.

This chain uses TRBV20-1 with TRBJ1-2; 7 bases fit TRBD1. The CDR3 contains 11 residues. The germline CDR1 and CDR2 sequences are DFQATT and SNEGSKA (reference sequence). Trimming at V came to 4 bases and at J to 8 bases, leaving 4 bases not matched to a gene. The CDR3 DNA follows: TGCAGTGCTACAGGGGGTCAGGGCTACACCTTC. Its translation is CSATGGQGYTF.

The chain is built from TRBV19 and TRBJ1-1; D remains ambiguous. V lost 4 bases and J 5 bases, leaving 8 bases between the germline ends. The germline CDR1 and CDR2 sequences are LNHDA and SQIVND (reference sequence). The CDR3 loop spans 12 amino acids. Here the CDR3 reads CASSTGVTEAFF. For the CDR3, the DNA is TGTGCCAGTAGTACCGGGGTAACTGAAGCTTTCTTT.

This clonotype was recorded a few times. The chain is built from TRBV19 and TRBJ1-2; D is possibly TRBD1 (5 bases). The CDR3 runs to 14 residues. Germline CDR1 reads LNHDA; CDR2 reads SQIVND (reference sequence). V gave up 7 bases and J gave up 8 bases, with 20 bases separating them. The CDR3 sequence: CASTPVGGGGGYTF. Written as DNA, the CDR3 is TGTGCCAGTACCCCGGTCGGGGGAGGAGGGGGCTACACCTTC.

The CDR3 reads CASIIGGIGSNQPQHF. In DNA form, the CDR3 reads TGTGCCAGCATTATTGGCGGAATCGGGTCCAATCAGCCCCAGCATTTT. The rearrangement links TRBV28 to TRBJ1-5; D ambiguous. V was trimmed by 7 bases and J by 3 bases, leaving 19 bases between them. Germline V gene sequence: CDR1 MDHEN, CDR2 SYDVKM. This CDR3 spans 16 amino acids.

J is TRBJ1-5 and V is TRBV27; D might be TRBD1 (6 bases). V was trimmed by 0 bases and J by 7 bases, leaving 10 bases between them. CDR1 and CDR2 (germline): MNHEY, SMNVEV (reference sequence). The CDR3 consists of 14 residues. The CDR3 sequence: CASSLSQGGQPQHF. The DNA for the CDR3 is TGTGCCAGCAGTTTATCACAGGGAGGACAGCCCCAGCATTTT.

This chain joins TRBV5-4 and TRBJ2-1, with D possibly called TRBD1 or TRBD2 (6 bases each). V gave up 9 bases and J gave up 4 bases, with 17 bases separating them. The CDR3 runs to 14 residues. Germline V gene sequence: CDR1 SGHNT, CDR2 YYREEE (reference sequence). The CDR3 DNA follows: TGTGCCACCTATCGAGGGGGAGGATACAATGAGCAGTTCTTC. Its translation is CATYRGGGYNEQFF.

This clonotype was seen a few times. The rearrangement uses TRBV9 and TRBJ1-1; 8 nucleotides line up with TRBD1. With V trimmed by 2 bases and J by 5 bases, 2 bases remained unmatched. The CDR3 is 13 residues long. Germline-derived CDR1 and CDR2 are SGDLS and YYNGEE. DNA of the CDR3: TGTGCCAGCAGCGTCGACAGGGGTACTGAAGCTTTCTTT. It codes for CASSVDRGTEAFF. Full variable domain (outside the CDR3, taken from reference TRBV9 and TRBJ1-1): DSGVTQTPKHLITATGQRVTLRCSPRSGDLSVYWYQQSLDQGLQFLIQYYNGEERAKGNILERFSAQQFPDLHSELNLSSLELGDSALYFCASSVDRGTEAFFGQGTRLTVV.

The table lists this clonotype with a few counts. This chain links TRBV6-1 with TRBJ1-5, with D tentatively TRBD1 (5 bases). Germline CDR1 and CDR2: MNHNS and SASEGT. V was shortened by 4 bases and J by 4 bases, with 17 bases between the two germline ends. This CDR3 is built from 16 residues. The CDR3 DNA follows: TGTGCCAGCAGTGCCAGACAGAAAACAAAAAATCAGCCCCAGCATTTT. Translating it yields CASSARQKTKNQPQHF.